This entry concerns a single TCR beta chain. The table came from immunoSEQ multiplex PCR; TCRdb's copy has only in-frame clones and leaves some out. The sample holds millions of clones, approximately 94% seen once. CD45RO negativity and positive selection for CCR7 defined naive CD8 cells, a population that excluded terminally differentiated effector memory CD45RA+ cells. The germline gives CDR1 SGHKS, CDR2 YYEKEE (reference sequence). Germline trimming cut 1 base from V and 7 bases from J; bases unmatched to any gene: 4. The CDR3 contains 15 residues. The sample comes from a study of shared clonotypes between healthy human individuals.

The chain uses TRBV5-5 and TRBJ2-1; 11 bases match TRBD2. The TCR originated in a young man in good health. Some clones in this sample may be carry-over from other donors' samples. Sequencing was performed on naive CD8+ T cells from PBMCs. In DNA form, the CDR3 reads TGTGCCAGCAGCTTGCGGGGGACTAGCGGTAATGAGCAGTTCTTC. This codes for CASSLRGTSGNEQFF.